What follows are 19 T cell receptor beta chains derived from one specimen sequenced in a study of blood T cell repertoires in COVID-19 (dated by TCRdb to about 2020). Library construction relied on the immunoSEQ multiplex PCR assay. In TCRdb, the immuneACCESS table is reduced to in-frame sequences with V and J assigned. These tables do not hold every clone; where another copy was compared, an unresolved V gene accounts for under half, and the others remain unexplained. The sample yields about 140,000 clones; roughly 86% were counted once. The top ten clones comprise 7% to 10% of the sample. The sequenced material came from peripheral blood. The receptor set was obtained from an older woman with acute or convalescent COVID-19.

The chain joins TRBV7-9 to TRBJ2-1, with D possibly TRBD1 on 8 matching bases. V lost 1 base, J lost 6 bases, and 13 bases lay in between. The CDR3 has 15 amino acids. Germline V CDR1 and CDR2: SEHNR, FQNEAQ (reference sequence). The CDR3 protein is CASSLDRGGGNEQFF. The CDR3 nucleotides read TGTGCCAGCAGCTTAGACAGGGGGGGAGGCAATGAGCAGTTCTTC.

The rearrangement uses TRBV14 and TRBJ1-1; 7 positions agree with TRBD1. After removal of 2 bases from V and 0 bases from J, the junction contained 9 bases not matched to a gene. There are 17 residues in the CDR3. Germline values: CDR1 SGHDN, CDR2 FVKESK. The CDR3 DNA is TGTGCCAGCAGCCAATACGCAAGGACAGGCTTGAACACTGAAGCTTTCTTT. This codes for CASSQYARTGLNTEAFF.

The chain combines TRBV27 with TRBJ1-5, with 10 nucleotides matching TRBD1. V shed 5 bases and J 5 bases; nucleotides not matched to a gene: 3. The CDR3 runs 14 residues. Germline CDR1 reads MNHEY; CDR2 reads SMNVEV (reference sequence). The DNA of the CDR3 is TGTGCCAGCAGTCACGGGACAGGGGATCAGCCCCAGCATTTT. It specifies CASSHGTGDQPQHF.

The V gene is TRBV24-1, the J gene TRBJ2-1, with 7 bases fitting TRBD2. Per the germline V gene, CDR1 is KGHDR and CDR2 is SFDVKD. CDR3 length equals 14 residues. Unmatched junction bases numbered 4, after V lost 5 bases and J lost 4 bases. CDR3 protein: CATSGGLSYNEQFF. CDR3 bases: TGTGCCACCAGTGGGGGACTATCTTACAATGAGCAGTTCTTC.

J is TRBJ2-1 and V is TRBV28; 7 nucleotides agree with TRBD1. The CDR3 spans 14 residues. J gave up 2 bases and V 7 bases, and 5 bases lay outside the gene matches. The V gene's germline CDR1 is MDHEN and CDR2 SYDVKM. Here the CDR3 reads CASIKTGPYNEQFF. The DNA for the CDR3 is TGTGCCAGCATCAAGACAGGGCCCTACAATGAGCAGTTCTTC. The entire variable domain, with the rest obtained from reference TRBV28 and TRBJ2-1, is as follows: DVKVTQSSRYLVKRTGEKVFLECVQDMDHENMFWYRQDPGLGLRLIYFSYDVKMKEKGDIPEGYSVSREKKERFSLILESASTNQTSMYLCASIKTGPYNEQFFGPGTRLTVL.

This rearrangement joins TRBV3-1 (or the pseudogene TRBV3-2) to TRBJ1-2; possibly TRBD1 for D (5 bases). Trimming shortened V by 0 bases and J by 1 base, and 9 bases separated the two germline ends. The CDR3 has 15 residues. Germline CDR1 reads LGHDT; CDR2 reads YNNKEL (reference sequence). CDR3 sequence: CASSQDRDFNYGYTF. The CDR3 nucleotides are TGTGCCAGCAGCCAAGATCGGGACTTTAACTATGGCTACACCTTC.

The chain combines TRBV24-1 with TRBJ2-1; a possible D gene is TRBD2 (5 bases). Per germline, CDR1 KGHDR and CDR2 SFDVKD. This CDR3 has 18 amino acids. The V end lost 0 bases, the J end lost 0 bases, and 14 bases lay between the germline ends. CDR3 sequence: CATSDLPRRVSSYNEQFF. The CDR3, as DNA: TGTGCCACCAGTGATTTGCCTCGGCGGGTGAGCTCCTACAATGAGCAGTTCTTC.

The chain links TRBV5-1 to TRBJ2-3, with 7 bases fitting TRBD1. In germline, CDR1 is SGHRS, CDR2 YFSETQ. Losses at the gene ends were 3 bases for V and 0 bases for J; bases not matched to a gene: 4. The CDR3 is 15 amino acids. CDR3 residues: CASSSGQASTDTQYF. Here the CDR3 DNA reads TGCGCCAGCAGCTCCGGACAGGCCAGCACAGATACGCAGTATTTT.

This clone showed up just a few times. This chain joins TRBV7-6 and TRBJ1-6, with 7 nucleotides matching TRBD1. This CDR3 comprises 14 residues. Germline CDR1 SGHVS, CDR2 FNYEAQ. Germline trimming cut 6 bases from V and 10 bases from J; bases unmatched to any gene: 9. CDR3 in amino acids: CASRLTGSSSPLHF. In DNA form, the CDR3 reads TGTGCCAGCAGGCTGACAGGGTCCAGCTCACCCCTCCACTTT.

The CDR3 sequence: CASSPGLSTDTQYF. DNA for the CDR3: TGTGCCAGCAGCCCCGGTTTAAGCACAGATACGCAGTATTTT. This rearrangement joins TRBV7-2 to TRBJ2-3; unclear D gene. The CDR3 extends over 14 amino acids. CDR1 and CDR2 from the germline V gene are SGHTA and FQGNSA. With 5 bases removed from V and 0 bases from J, the gap between germline ends came to 9 bases.

The V gene is TRBV5-1, the J gene TRBJ2-1; a weak D match, TRBD2 (5 bases). This CDR3 spans 13 amino acids. The germline V gene encodes CDR1 SGHRS and CDR2 YFSETQ. The V and J ends lost 7 bases and 2 bases respectively, with 10 bases between them. The DNA of the CDR3 is TGCGCCAGCGGACTCGACACCTACAATGAGCAGTTCTTC. The encoded protein is CASGLDTYNEQFF.

The V call is TRBV13, the J call TRBJ2-1, with TRBD1 as a possible D gene (6 bases). Trimming took off 3 bases at V and 9 bases at J, with 15 bases between the two ends. The germline V gene encodes CDR1 PRHDT and CDR2 FYEKMQ (reference sequence). CDR3 length: 14 amino acids. The CDR3 nucleotides are TGTGCCAGCAGCTTCAGGGGAAGGGTAGGTGAGCAGTTCTTC. This sequence encodes CASSFRGRVGEQFF.

Here the CDR3 reads CASSLGVAGSEQYF. DNA for the CDR3: TGCGCCAGCAGCTTGGGGGTCGCGGGAAGCGAGCAGTACTTC. This chain links TRBV5-1 with TRBJ2-7, with D possibly being TRBD2 (6 bases). The CDR3 is 14 residues long. Germline V gene data show CDR1 as SGHRS and CDR2 as YFSETQ. V lost 0 bases, J lost 6 bases, and 13 bases lay in between.

The chain links TRBV28 to TRBJ1-5, with 8 bases lining up with TRBD1. The length of the CDR3 is 14 residues. J lost 4 bases, V lost 4 bases, and 3 bases had no gene match. The germline CDR1 and CDR2 sequences are MDHEN and SYDVKM. The CDR3 sequence: CASSSGGPNQPQHF. The CDR3 DNA reads as TGTGCCAGCAGTTCAGGGGGCCCAAATCAGCCCCAGCATTTT.

The chain uses TRBV24-1 and TRBJ2-1; D may be TRBD1 (5 bases). This CDR3 contains 16 residues. The germline CDR1 and CDR2 sequences are KGHDR and SFDVKD. V was pared by 1 base and J by 2 bases, with 11 bases between. CDR3 amino acids: CATSDFGVGAYNEQFF. The DNA for the CDR3 is TGTGCCACCAGTGATTTTGGTGTAGGGGCCTACAATGAGCAGTTCTTC.

The chain has TRBV28 and TRBJ1-5, with D unclear. Per the germline V gene, CDR1 is MDHEN and CDR2 is SYDVKM. Trimming pared 2 bases from V and 5 bases from J, leaving 10 bases between. CDR3 length equals 14 residues. Here the CDR3 DNA reads TGTGCCAGCAGTTTAAGCGGTTTTCATCAGCCCCAGCATTTT. Amino acids: CASSLSGFHQPQHF.

This chain joins TRBV29-1 and TRBJ2-7, with D tentatively TRBD2 (5 bases). In germline, CDR1 is SQVTM, CDR2 ANQGSEA. Trimming removed 2 bases at V and 2 bases at J, with 7 bases between. The CDR3 is 12 residues long. In nucleotides, the CDR3 is TGCAGCGTTGAACGGGGTCCCTACGAGCAGTACTTC. Its protein product is CSVERGPYEQYF.

This chain joins TRBV28 and TRBJ2-2; 9 bases agree with TRBD1. V lost 6 bases to trimming and J lost 6 bases; unmatched junction nucleotides: 8. The CDR3 has 15 amino acids. The germline gives CDR1 MDHEN, CDR2 SYDVKM. Here the CDR3 reads CASRRTGGIAGELFF. For the CDR3, the DNA is TGTGCCAGCAGGCGCACAGGGGGCATCGCCGGGGAGCTGTTTTTT.

The chain links TRBV19 to TRBJ2-5; tentative D call: TRBD2 (5 bases). The CDR3 has 14 residues. Germline V gives CDR1 LNHDA, CDR2 SQIVND (reference sequence). Trimming took 4 bases from V and 7 from J, leaving 16 bases between them. In nucleotides, the CDR3 is TGTGCCAGTAGTAGAGACGGTCCGGGGAGGACCCAGTACTTC. Its protein is CASSRDGPGRTQYF. Full variable domain (remainder filled in from reference TRBV19 and TRBJ2-5): DGGITQSPKYLFRKEGQNVTLSCEQNLNHDAMYWYRQDPGQGLRLIYYSQIVNDFQKGDIAEGYSVSREKKESFPLTVTSAQKNPTAFYLCASSRDGPGRTQYFGPGTRLLVL.